These T cell receptor beta chains were read from a single sample in a study of identical twins. TCRdb called the 5' RACE reads again in MiXCR, with one record for every CDR3 protein. The repertoire has roughly 1.6 million distinct CDR3 sequences, about 32% of them found once; the top ten carry 0.25% to 0.3%. Sequenced: cord blood. The receptors were gathered from a newborn girl in good health. Both conserved end residues are part of each CDR3. Fields, in order: V gene, J gene, CDR3 protein.

>TRBV6-5|TRBJ1-1
CASSYPFTLTGANTEAFF
>TRBV3-1|TRBJ2-1
CASSQRLAGGNEQFF
>TRBV3-1|TRBJ2-7
CASSHLGEQYF
>TRBV28|NA
CASSFPDSGRAYEQYF
>TRBV11-2|TRBJ2-3
CASSLLGHNTDTQYF
>TRBV12-3/TRBV12-4|TRBJ2-3
CASSLTGTDVQYF
>TRBV5-1|TRBJ1-2
CASSLVNRDYGYTF
>TRBV20-1|TRBJ2-4
CSARHPSFPEQYF
>TRBV30|TRBJ2-3
CAWKVFSTDTQYF
>TRBV6-1|TRBJ2-5
CASSEEAVGRETQYF
>TRBV2|TRBJ2-7
CASSEWTGPTYEQYF
>TRBV20-1|TRBJ2-5
CSARPAGTSGIEETQYF
>TRBV27|TRBJ1-2
CASSLSPGHNYGYTF
>TRBV5-4|TRBJ2-1
CASSTRTSGMASYNEQFF
>TRBV3-1|TRBJ2-6
CASSRNGQGLNSGANVLTF
>TRBV10-3|TRBJ2-3
CAISGLAGGPADTQYF
>TRBV4-1|NA
CASSHGGVLSYNEQYF
>TRBV18|TRBJ2-7
CASSSCRFTTYEQYF
>TRBV20-1|TRBJ2-7
CSARDGPWGSEQYF
>TRBV27|TRBJ2-7
CASSSGGASYEQYF
>TRBV20-1|TRBJ1-2
CSARTSYGYTF
>TRBV2|TRBJ2-3
CARTAGTTDTQYF
>TRBV7-9|TRBJ1-2
CASGPWRVYGYTF
>TRBV10-3|TRBJ1-4
CPNLVGEKLFF
>TRBV7-9|TRBJ2-1
CASSLSEPYNEQFF
>TRBV29-1|NA
CSVGPGVVETQFF
>TRBV28|NA
CASSTISPSRRGIDEQYF
>TRBV6-2/TRBV6-3|TRBJ2-7
CASSYSGTGLTDEQYF